This T cell receptor (beta chain) was sequenced during a study of blood T cell repertoires in COVID-19. Study context: T cells, B-cell-depleted T cells, or PBMCs provided the cDNA or gDNA that served as material.

As originally analysed: The assay estimated nucleated cells by amplifying reference gene primers. Repertoires were generated with immunoSEQ multiplex PCR, while TCRdb's copy carries only in-frame clones and drops some. The V and J calls and clone size were taken over from that table, and D and trimming were inferred from the DNA. The table lists more than 120,000 clones, 70% to 90% of them singletons. Per germline, CDR1 GTSNPN and CDR2 SVGIG (reference sequence). V lost 1 base to trimming and J lost 8 bases, with 14 bases between them. The CDR3 is made up of 13 amino acids. Sample: peripheral blood. The chain is built from TRBV30 and TRBJ1-2, with a possible D match to TRBD1 (6 bases). This TCR came from a human donor in a cohort sampled during active COVID-19. The CDR3 DNA reads TGTGCCTGGAGTGGCAGGGGCGCGAGGGGCTACACCTTC. It is translated as CAWSGRGARGYTF.